This T cell receptor beta chain is drawn from a study of cytomegalovirus exposure and HLA in healthy donors. Study-wide results and caveats: The study put 150 to 200 TCR beta chains on its list as cytomegalovirus-associated.

With 60 Vbeta and 13 Jbeta primers, the PCR was carried out. Measured with immunoSEQ multiplex PCR; TCRdb has only the in-frame clones, and not every one. The repertoire consists of 150,000 to 200,000 clones, with roughly 76% occurring once and the leading ten covering 1.9%. With V trimmed by 4 bases and J by 2 bases, 0 bases remained unmatched. Germline V CDR1 and CDR2: ENHRY, SYGVKD. This CDR3 comprises 14 residues. Regarding this clone: Its antigen remains unknown. Other DNA sequences within the sample encode an identical CDR3.

This TCR was sampled from a human donor in good health. This chain links TRBV10-3 with TRBJ1-4; 8 bases map to TRBD1. Sequenced sample: PBMCs. The CDR3 reads CAISGTGTNEKLFF. Written as DNA, the CDR3 is TGTGCCATCAGTGGGACAGGGACTAATGAAAAACTGTTTTTT.